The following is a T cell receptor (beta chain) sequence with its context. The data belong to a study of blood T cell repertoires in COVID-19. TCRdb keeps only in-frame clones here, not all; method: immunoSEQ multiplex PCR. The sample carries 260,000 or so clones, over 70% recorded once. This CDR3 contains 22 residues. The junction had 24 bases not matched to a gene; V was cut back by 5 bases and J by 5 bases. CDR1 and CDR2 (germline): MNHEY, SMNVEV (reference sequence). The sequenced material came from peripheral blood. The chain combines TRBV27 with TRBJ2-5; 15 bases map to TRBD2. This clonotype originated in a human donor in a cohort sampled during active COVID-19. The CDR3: CASSRTPFPGLAGGPGKETQYF. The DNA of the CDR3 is TGTGCCAGCAGTCGCACCCCATTCCCCGGACTAGCGGGGGGGCCAGGGAAGGAGACCCAGTACTTC.